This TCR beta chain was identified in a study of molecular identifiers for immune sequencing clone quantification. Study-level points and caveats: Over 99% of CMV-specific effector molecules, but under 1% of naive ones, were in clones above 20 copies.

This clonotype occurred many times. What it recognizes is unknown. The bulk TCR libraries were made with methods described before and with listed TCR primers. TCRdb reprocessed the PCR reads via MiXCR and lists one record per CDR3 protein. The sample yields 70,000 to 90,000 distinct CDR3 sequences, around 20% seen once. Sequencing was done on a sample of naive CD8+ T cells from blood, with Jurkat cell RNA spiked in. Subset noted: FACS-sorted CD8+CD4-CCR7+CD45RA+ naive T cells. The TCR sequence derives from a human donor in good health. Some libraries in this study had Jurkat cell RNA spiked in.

CDR3 residues: CASSNRGSNQPQHF. CDR3 nucleotides: TGTGCCAGCAGCAATCGGGGAAGCAATCAGCCCCAGCATTTT. The chain combines TRBV6-2 or TRBV6-3 with TRBJ1-5; D ambiguous. The CDR3 length is 14 residues. The V gene's germline CDR1 is MNHEY and CDR2 SVGEGT. Trimming cost V 6 bases and J 1 base, with 10 bases left between them.